This entry lists 26 T cell receptor beta chains sequenced from one sample in a study of T cells in Graves' hyperthyroidism and ophthalmopathy. The source material, RNA transcripts, was used to amplify TCR beta CDR3 regions. First-round RT-PCR of the TCR CDR3 relied on the HTBI primer set. TCRdb called the multiplex PCR reads again in MiXCR, with one record for every CDR3 protein. The table lists approximately 24,000 distinct CDR3 sequences, 45% to 55% of them singletons. Input material: blood. The receptors stem from a woman aged 35 to 49 with Graves' hyperthyroidism that later progressed to Graves' ophthalmopathy.

This clonotype has a handful of counts. The CDR3 loop is CAISEGQGGQPQHF. The CDR3 DNA reads TGTGCCATCAGTGAAGGACAGGGAGGTCAGCCCCAGCATTTT. V and J are TRBV10-3 and TRBJ1-5, with TRBD1 identical over 8 bases. Trimming took 3 bases from V and 6 from J; bases not matched to a gene: 4. Germline CDR1 is ENHRY and CDR2 is SYGVKD. The CDR3 runs 14 residues.

CDR3: CASSQQRELYTGELFF. CDR3 in DNA: TGTGCCAGCAGCCAGCAGCGGGAGTTGTACACCGGGGAGCTGTTTTTT. V gene TRBV4-2 combines with J gene TRBJ2-2, with 8 bases fitting TRBD2. The CDR3 runs to 16 residues. Germline assignment: CDR1 LGHNA and CDR2 YNFKEQ. V was clipped by 3 bases and J by 3 bases; unmatched bases: 6.

The chain links TRBV19 to TRBJ1-5, with 9 bases identical to TRBD1. The V gene end was trimmed by 8 bases and the J gene end by 7 bases; junction bases not matched to a gene: 6. This CDR3 is built from 13 residues. Germline-derived CDR1 and CDR2 are LNHDA and SQIVND (reference sequence). The CDR3 loop is CASGGQGRQPQHF. The CDR3 nucleotides read TGTGCCAGTGGGGGACAGGGCAGGCAGCCCCAGCATTTT.

The chain has TRBV2 and TRBJ1-1; D not certain. The CDR3 extends over 13 amino acids. Per germline, CDR1 SNHLY and CDR2 FYNNEI. V lost 6 bases and J lost 1, with 9 bases in between. The CDR3 region is CASSQTQNTEAFF. CDR3 bases: TGTGCCAGCAGCCAGACACAGAACACTGAAGCTTTCTTT.

The chain couples TRBV20-1 to TRBJ2-3, with D perhaps matching TRBD1 or TRBD2 (6 bases each). The CDR3 runs to 14 residues. V was pared by 0 bases and J by 5 bases, with 12 bases between. The germline V gene encodes CDR1 DFQATT and CDR2 SNEGSKA (reference sequence). The DNA for the CDR3 is TGCAGTGCTAGAGATCCCGGGGGCGTAGATACGCAGTATTTT. As protein: CSARDPGGVDTQYF.

This clonotype was recorded at least ten times. This sequence joins TRBV6-4 and TRBJ2-1; the D gene could be TRBD1 or TRBD2 (5 bases each). Germline values: CDR1 MRHNA, CDR2 SNTAGT. The length of the CDR3 is 13 residues. V was clipped by 3 bases and J by 3 bases, with 6 bases between them. This CDR3 reads CASSEGDYNEQFF. In DNA, the CDR3 is TGTGCCAGCAGTGAGGGGGACTACAATGAGCAGTTCTTC.

The sample holds many counts of this clonotype. Just one base apart from a much larger clone, this may be a read error. This chain links TRBV12-5 with TRBJ2-1; D is perhaps TRBD1 (6 bases). Germline V lookup: CDR1 LGHNT, CDR2 FRNRAP. This CDR3 is built from 13 residues. The CDR3 is CASGSQGFTEQLF. The CDR3 bases are TGTGCTAGTGGTTCGCAGGGGTTCACTGAGCAGCTCTTC.

This clonotype has a handful of counts. The rearrangement joins TRBV20-1 to TRBJ2-3, with D possibly TRBD1 on 6 matching bases. V shed 3 bases and J shed 11 bases, with 21 bases lying between them. This CDR3 is built from 14 residues. Germline V gives CDR1 DFQATT, CDR2 SNEGSKA (reference sequence). CDR3 protein: CSASAPGAGNEQYF. CDR3 DNA: TGCAGTGCTAGTGCCCCAGGGGCCGGCAATGAGCAGTATTTT.

The V call is TRBV7-9, the J call TRBJ2-6, with D uncertain. V dropped 5 bases and J dropped 18 bases, with 8 bases sitting between them. CDR3 length: 9 residues. From germline, CDR1 is SEHNR and CDR2 FQNEAQ (reference sequence). CDR3 amino acids: CASSHRRTF. In nucleotides, the CDR3 is TGTGCCAGCAGCCATCGACGGACTTTC.

The CDR3 bases are TGTGCCTGGAAAATGGCCCGGGGAAGGACTGAAGCTTTCTTT. This gives the protein CAWKMARGRTEAFF. V is TRBV30 and J is TRBJ1-1; D not resolved. V lost 4 bases and J lost 5, with 17 bases in between. Germline V gives CDR1 GTSNPN, CDR2 SVGIG (reference sequence). CDR3 length equals 14 residues.

In regard to this clonotype: This may be a read error, as it is one base from a much larger clone. The chain uses TRBV4-1 and TRBJ2-3; 8 nucleotides align to TRBD2. The germline V gene encodes CDR1 MGHRA and CDR2 YSYEKL. The CDR3 covers 12 residues. The CDR3 sequence: CASGRPGGATIF. As DNA, the CDR3 is TGCGCCAGCGGTCGCCCCGGGGGGGCCACCATTTTT.

This clonotype showed up just a few times. This sequence joins TRBV10-2 and TRBJ1-2, with 10 bases identical to TRBD1. CDR1 is WSHSY and CDR2 is SAAADI in the germline V gene. The CDR3 totals 15 residues. V shed 3 bases and J 3 bases; nucleotides not matched to a gene: 4. CDR3 sequence: CASSDRDRGDYGYTF. The CDR3 DNA reads as TGCGCCAGCAGTGACAGGGACAGGGGAGACTATGGCTACACCTTC.

This clonotype was recorded at least ten times. The chain joins TRBV6-1 to TRBJ2-7, with D unclear. Germline loops: CDR1 MNHNS, CDR2 SASEGT. The CDR3 is made up of 15 amino acids. The germline V and J ends were trimmed by 7 bases and 2 bases, with 18 bases remaining between them. In DNA, the CDR3 is TGTGCCAGCACCCCCCAGGCGCTACGAACCTACGAGCAGTACTTC. Protein sequence: CASTPQALRTYEQYF.

This rearrangement joins TRBV7-8 to TRBJ1-5, with D hard to call. CDR1 and CDR2 (germline): SGHVS, FQNEAQ. Deletions cut 4 bases from V and 2 bases from J, with 12 bases between. The CDR3 runs to 15 residues. The CDR3 protein is CASSYGVGGNQPQHF. CDR3 nucleotides: TGTGCCAGCAGCTACGGAGTCGGGGGCAATCAGCCCCAGCATTTT. Based on the CDR3 plus reference TRBV7-8 and TRBJ1-5, the full variable domain is GAGVSQSPRYKVAKRGQDVALRCDPISGHVSLFWYQQALGQGPEFLTYFQNEAQLDKSGLPSDRFFAERPEGSVSTLKIQRTQQEDSAVYLCASSYGVGGNQPQHFGDGTRLSIL.

V usage is TRBV20-1 and J usage is TRBJ1-1; D may be TRBD1 (6 bases). The CDR3 length is 15 residues. In germline, CDR1 is DFQATT, CDR2 SNEGSKA (reference sequence). V was trimmed by 0 bases and J by 1 base, leaving 12 bases between them. As DNA, the CDR3 is TGCAGTGCTAGAGATTGGGGACAAACGAACACTGAAGCTTTCTTT. Translation: CSARDWGQTNTEAFF.

The chain joins TRBV11-2 to TRBJ2-7, with D unresolved. The CDR3 spans 11 residues. Germline V gene lookup returns CDR1 SGHAT and CDR2 FQNNGV. Trimming took off 6 bases at V and 4 bases at J, with 7 bases between the two ends. The CDR3 region is CASSRLYEQYF. CDR3 DNA sequence: TGTGCCAGCAGTAGGCTATACGAGCAGTACTTC.

The chain links TRBV24-1 to TRBJ2-3; unclear D gene. Looked up from germline, CDR1 is KGHDR and CDR2 is SFDVKD. There are 17 residues in the CDR3. Trimming cost V 4 bases and J 0 bases, with 16 bases left between them. The CDR3 DNA reads as TGTGCCACCAGTGAATCCTATCCGAAATGGAGCACAGATACGCAGTATTTT. Amino acids: CATSESYPKWSTDTQYF.

This clonotype was counted ten times or more. The chain joins TRBV28 to TRBJ1-1, with TRBD1 identical over 7 bases. Looked up from germline, CDR1 is MDHEN and CDR2 is SYDVKM. V was pared by 8 bases and J by 4 bases, with 4 bases of the junction left unmatched. The CDR3 spans 12 residues. In nucleotides, the CDR3 is TGTGCCAGCCGGACAGGTAGCACTGAAGCTTTCTTT. It yields the protein CASRTGSTEAFF.

The chain employs TRBV5-5 and TRBJ2-3; D gene uncertain. The V gene lost 8 bases and the J gene lost 6 bases, with 13 bases spanning the gap. The CDR3 runs to 12 residues. Germline CDR1 reads SGHKS; CDR2 reads YYEKEE (reference sequence). CDR3 amino acids: CASTTNLDTQYF. The CDR3 DNA follows: TGTGCCAGTACCACAAATTTGGATACGCAGTATTTT.

The chain links TRBV14 to TRBJ2-1, with unresolved D. Germline CDR1 SGHDN, CDR2 FVKESK. V was pared by 4 bases and J by 3 bases, with 1 base between. CDR3 length: 11 residues. The CDR3 reads CASSRYNEQFF. The CDR3 DNA follows: TGTGCCAGCAGCCGCTACAATGAGCAGTTCTTC.

This clonotype occurred a few times. The chain combines TRBV29-1 with TRBJ2-3; 7 bases are a match to TRBD2. The CDR3 totals 15 residues. V shed 1 base, J shed 5 bases, and the junction held 9 bases outside the gene matches. Germline V CDR1 and CDR2: SQVTM, ANQGSEA. In DNA form, the CDR3 reads TGCAGCGTTGAAGCCTGGGAGGGTCTCGGAGATACGCAGTATTTT. It translates to CSVEAWEGLGDTQYF.

The chain recombines TRBV20-1 with TRBJ1-2; D not certain. This CDR3 has 13 amino acids. Germline V gene lookup returns CDR1 DFQATT and CDR2 SNEGSKA (reference sequence). V was clipped by 5 bases and J by 4 bases, with 14 bases between them. The CDR3 coding sequence is TGCAGTGCTGCCCTGGGCAGCGGCTATGGCTACACCTTC. Translated, it gives CSAALGSGYGYTF.

The chain has TRBV12-3 or TRBV12-4 and TRBJ2-1; 10 nucleotides agree with TRBD2. The CDR3 totals 15 residues. The trim removed 11 bases at V and 8 bases at J, leaving 15 bases unmatched. In nucleotides, the CDR3 is TGTGCCGGCACCGCTAGCGGGAGTTCGAAGGATGAGCAGTTCTTC. It is translated as CAGTASGSSKDEQFF.

V usage is TRBV20-1 and J usage is TRBJ1-1; no clear D gene. Germline V gene data show CDR1 as DFQATT and CDR2 as SNEGSKA (reference sequence). V lost 7 bases and J lost 2, with 8 bases in between. This CDR3 is 11 amino acids long. The CDR3 reads CSGGSNTEAFF. The CDR3 coding sequence is TGCAGTGGAGGTAGCAACACTGAAGCTTTCTTT.

The V and J genes are TRBV13 and TRBJ2-3; the D gene is possibly TRBD2 (6 bases). The germline V gene has CDR1 PRHDT and CDR2 FYEKMQ (reference sequence). The CDR3 has 14 amino acids. Trimming removed 4 bases from V and 7 bases from J, with 15 bases in between. The CDR3 reads CASSSDYLDNTQYF. CDR3 DNA: TGTGCCAGCAGCTCGGACTACCTAGATAATACGCAGTATTTT.

This clonotype was seen only a few times. The chain is built from TRBV5-1 and TRBJ2-7, with D possibly called TRBD1 or TRBD2 (5 bases each). CDR1 is SGHRS and CDR2 is YFSETQ in the germline V gene. Trimming shortened V by 1 base and J by 7 bases, and 15 bases separated the two germline ends. CDR3 length equals 14 residues. CDR3 sequence (DNA): TGCGCCAGCAGCTTGACGGGACGGACTCTGGAGCAGTACTTC. Translation gives CASSLTGRTLEQYF.